Shown below are 29 T cell receptor beta chains from a single sample sequenced in a study of T-cell reconstitution after alpha-beta-depleted transplantation in children. Researchers prepared the TCRbeta library using unique molecular identifiers, the study reports. TCRdb passed the PCR reads through MiXCR, listing each CDR3 protein once. The repertoire holds 250,000 to 400,000 distinct CDR3 sequences, approximately 23% seen once, with 11% in the top ten. The material was PBMCs, mostly from graft donor cells, obtained 180 days after TCRalphabeta/CD19-depleted stem cell transplant. The receptors shown here come from a male patient under 18 who had a stem cell transplant for acute lymphoblastic leukemia, so the T cells may come from the graft donor.

This clonotype has just a few counts. V usage is TRBV18 and J usage is TRBJ2-1; TRBD1 matches at 11 bases. Germline-derived CDR1 and CDR2 are KGHSH and LQKENI. After removal of 2 bases from V and 5 bases from J, the junction contained 2 bases not matched to a gene. The CDR3 covers 15 residues. CDR3 amino acids: CASSPGTGGNNEQFF. CDR3 DNA: TGTGCCAGCTCACCAGGGACAGGGGGGAACAATGAGCAGTTCTTC.

This clonotype was detected only a few times. The rearrangement uses TRBV20-1 and TRBJ1-2, with D possibly being TRBD1 (5 bases). Trimming removed 4 bases from V and 4 bases from J, with 13 bases in between. The CDR3 covers 13 residues. The germline CDR1 and CDR2 sequences are DFQATT and SNEGSKA (reference sequence). CDR3: CSATQGGSYGYTF. CDR3 nucleotides: TGCAGTGCTACTCAGGGCGGGAGCTATGGCTACACCTTC.

This clonotype was seen only a few times. The chain links TRBV5-1 to TRBJ2-7, with 7 bases matching TRBD2. This CDR3 has 15 amino acids. The junction had 6 bases not matched to a gene; V was cut back by 0 bases and J by 3 bases. The V gene's germline CDR1 is SGHRS and CDR2 YFSETQ. The CDR3 coding sequence is TGCGCCAGCAGCTTGGTCGCGGGAGTTTTCTACGAGCAGTACTTC. This sequence encodes CASSLVAGVFYEQYF.

This clonotype showed up just a few times. The chain couples TRBV12-3 or TRBV12-4 to TRBJ2-7; 8 nucleotides line up with TRBD1. The V gene end was trimmed by 3 bases and the J gene end by 2 bases; junction bases not matched to a gene: 9. This CDR3 spans 16 amino acids. The CDR3 sequence is CASSFIPGTGPYEQYF. CDR3 sequence (DNA): TGTGCCAGCAGTTTTATCCCGGGGACAGGTCCCTACGAGCAGTACTTC.

This sequence joins TRBV24-1 and TRBJ2-5, with D perhaps given as TRBD1 or TRBD2 (6 bases each). The V gene's germline CDR1 is KGHDR and CDR2 SFDVKD. This CDR3 region has 13 residues. Between the trimmed V and J ends, which lost 5 bases and 3 bases, there was a span of 9 bases. The CDR3 here is CATSAGAEETQYF. CDR3 sequence (DNA): TGTGCCACCAGTGCGGGGGCGGAAGAGACCCAGTACTTC.

This clonotype occurred many times. The rearrangement joins TRBV7-8 to TRBJ2-1, with unresolved D. Trimming removed 5 bases from V and 8 bases from J, with 4 bases in between. The CDR3 totals 10 residues. Germline loops: CDR1 SGHVS, CDR2 FQNEAQ. CDR3 DNA: TGTGCCAGCAGCCTAGATGAGCAGTTCTTC. It codes for CASSLDEQFF.

The J gene is TRBJ2-1, the V gene TRBV25-1; weak D call: TRBD2 (6 bases). The CDR3 has 16 amino acids. The germline V and J ends were trimmed by 1 base and 0 bases, with 10 bases remaining between them. From germline, CDR1 is MGHDK and CDR2 SYGVNS. CDR3 DNA sequence: TGTGCCAGCAGTGAATGGGGGACTCCCTCCTACAATGAGCAGTTCTTC. Translating it yields CASSEWGTPSYNEQFF.

This chain connects TRBV7-9 to TRBJ2-2; D ambiguous. The CDR3 has 11 residues. The V and J ends lost 7 bases and 5 bases respectively, with 5 bases between them. The V gene's germline CDR1 is SEHNR and CDR2 FQNEAQ (reference sequence). CDR3 amino acids: CASTSTGELFF. CDR3 in DNA: TGTGCCAGCACATCTACCGGGGAGCTGTTTTTT.

This chain connects TRBV7-6 to TRBJ2-7, with TRBD1 as a possible D gene (6 bases). The CDR3 is made up of 15 amino acids. V gave up 5 bases and J gave up 2 bases, with 16 bases separating them. Germline values: CDR1 SGHVS, CDR2 FNYEAQ. This CDR3 reads CASSPGTSNPYEQYF. As DNA, the CDR3 is TGTGCCAGCAGCCCAGGGACATCAAACCCCTACGAGCAGTACTTC.

The V gene is TRBV29-1, the J gene TRBJ2-7; the D call may be TRBD1 or TRBD2 (6 bases each). Germline V gene sequence: CDR1 SQVTM, CDR2 ANQGSEA. The CDR3 is made up of 13 amino acids. The V and J ends lost 6 bases and 4 bases respectively, with 16 bases between them. CDR3 bases: TGCAGCGTAGGGGACATCGGAGGGTACGAGCAGTACTTC. It codes for CSVGDIGGYEQYF.

The rearrangement links TRBV5-1 to TRBJ2-3; D perhaps matches TRBD2 (6 bases). Germline assignment: CDR1 SGHRS and CDR2 YFSETQ. V shed 1 base and J shed 1 base, with 13 bases lying between them. The CDR3 spans 16 residues. CDR3 sequence: CASSLMSGVRTDTQYF. CDR3 bases: TGCGCCAGCAGCTTGATGTCGGGAGTTCGCACAGATACGCAGTATTTT.

J is TRBJ1-2 and V is TRBV6-2 or TRBV6-3, with D hard to call. This CDR3 is built from 12 residues. Trimming removed 6 bases from V and 10 bases from J, with 15 bases in between. CDR1 and CDR2 from the germline V gene are MNHEY and SVGEGT. The CDR3 region is CASRADLNDYTF. The CDR3 DNA is TGTGCCAGCAGGGCGGACCTTAACGACTACACCTTC.

This clonotype occurred a few times. The J gene is TRBJ2-1, the V gene TRBV15, with 9 bases identical to TRBD1. The CDR3 is 16 residues long. J was trimmed by 2 bases and V by 3 bases; bases with no gene match: 5. Germline CDR1 LNHNV, CDR2 YYDKDF (reference sequence). CDR3 amino acids: CATSSQRDRAYNEQFF. The CDR3 DNA is TGTGCCACCAGCAGCCAAAGGGACAGGGCCTACAATGAGCAGTTCTTC.

This clonotype was seen more than once but under ten times. The chain recombines TRBV20-1 with TRBJ1-5; TRBD1 matches 7 bases. The J segment lost 3 bases and the V segment lost 0 bases, leaving 5 bases of the junction unmatched. This CDR3 spans 15 amino acids. Germline V gene lookup returns CDR1 DFQATT and CDR2 SNEGSKA (reference sequence). The CDR3 sequence: CSARDRTGVNQPQHF. The CDR3 DNA reads TGCAGTGCTAGAGATCGCACAGGGGTCAATCAGCCCCAGCATTTT.

V gene TRBV4-1 combines with J gene TRBJ2-6; TRBD1 or TRBD2 may be the D gene (5 bases each). V lost 4 bases and J 0 bases, leaving 16 bases between the germline ends. This CDR3 has 18 residues. The germline V gene encodes CDR1 MGHRA and CDR2 YSYEKL. CDR3 sequence reads: CASSPGGRGPSGANVLTF. CDR3 DNA sequence: TGCGCCAGCAGCCCCGGAGGAAGGGGCCCCTCTGGGGCCAACGTCCTGACTTTC.

The chain recombines TRBV25-1 with TRBJ2-7; D perhaps matches TRBD1 (5 bases). This CDR3 has 15 amino acids. Germline CDR1 MGHDK, CDR2 SYGVNS. V was shortened by 4 bases and J by 0 bases, with 13 bases between the two germline ends. Here the CDR3 reads CASSARGRSSYEQYF. DNA for the CDR3: TGTGCCAGCAGTGCTAGGGGTCGTAGCTCCTACGAGCAGTACTTC.

The chain employs TRBV3-1 and TRBJ1-1; no clear D gene. This CDR3 contains 14 residues. The germline CDR1 and CDR2 sequences are LGHDT and YNNKEL (reference sequence). Between the trimmed V and J ends, which lost 6 bases and 0 bases, there was a span of 11 bases. CDR3 region: CASRPGGMNTEAFF. The CDR3 nucleotides read TGTGCCAGCAGGCCTGGAGGGATGAACACTGAAGCTTTCTTT.

This clonotype was observed a few times. The CDR3 nucleotides are TGTGCCAGCAGTGAAGGTCGGGGGGCAGATACGCAGTATTTT. This sequence encodes CASSEGRGADTQYF. This sequence joins TRBV6-1 and TRBJ2-3; TRBD2 matches at 7 bases. After removal of 1 base from V and 4 bases from J, the junction contained 2 bases not matched to a gene. CDR1 and CDR2 (germline): MNHNS, SASEGT. The CDR3 length is 14 residues.

The chain joins TRBV4-1 to TRBJ2-5; D remains unclear. Germline V gene lookup returns CDR1 MGHRA and CDR2 YSYEKL. There are 16 residues in the CDR3. V dropped 1 base and J dropped 4 bases, with 16 bases sitting between them. DNA of the CDR3: TGCGCCAGCAGCCAAGTGAAGTTACTTACTATAGAGACCCAGTACTTC. It translates to CASSQVKLLTIETQYF.

This clonotype occurred a few times. J is TRBJ2-2 and V is TRBV5-1; 7 bases match TRBD1. Germline V gene sequence: CDR1 SGHRS, CDR2 YFSETQ. The trim removed 0 bases at V and 6 bases at J, leaving 2 bases unmatched. The CDR3 has 14 amino acids. CDR3 sequence: CASSLDRGPGELFF. In DNA, the CDR3 is TGCGCCAGCAGCTTGGATAGGGGGCCCGGGGAGCTGTTTTTT. The full variable domain, its missing parts supplied by reference TRBV5-1 and TRBJ2-2, is KAGVTQTPRYLIKTRGQQVTLSCSPISGHRSVSWYQQTPGQGLQFLFEYFSETQRNKGNFPGRFSGRQFSNSRSEMNVSTLELGDSALYLCASSLDRGPGELFFGEGSRLTVL.

The CDR3 DNA follows: TGTGCCAGCTCACCAGGGCTCAACAATGAGCAGTTCTTC. It encodes CASSPGLNNEQFF. The chain has TRBV18 and TRBJ2-1; D is ambiguous. The CDR3 is 13 amino acids. Germline V gene sequence: CDR1 KGHSH, CDR2 LQKENI. V was clipped by 2 bases and J by 5 bases, with 7 bases between them.

As for this clonotype: A junction boundary mismatches the germline segment, possibly from a read error. The V gene is TRBV12-3 or TRBV12-4, the J gene TRBJ2-5; D not certain. This CDR3 region has 11 residues. The DNA of the CDR3 is TGTGCCATCAGTTTGGGGAAGACCCAGTACTTC. It yields the protein CAISLGKTQYF.

The chain employs TRBV28 and TRBJ1-1, with 7 bases matching TRBD1. V trimming: 7 bases; J trimming: 1 base; junction bases outside the gene matches: 6. The CDR3 has 14 residues. Per germline, CDR1 MDHEN and CDR2 SYDVKM. The CDR3 loop reads CASTYRGQNTEAFF. The CDR3 DNA sequence: TGTGCCAGCACCTACAGGGGACAGAACACTGAAGCTTTCTTT.

This rearrangement joins TRBV19 to TRBJ2-1; 7 nucleotides match TRBD2. The CDR3 runs to 14 residues. The germline V gene encodes CDR1 LNHDA and CDR2 SQIVND (reference sequence). The junction had 11 bases not matched to a gene; V was cut back by 8 bases and J by 7 bases. The CDR3 DNA sequence: TGTGCCAGTTCCCGGCCGAGCGGGATAAATGAGCAGTTCTTC. It specifies CASSRPSGINEQFF.

This chain uses TRBV7-8 with TRBJ2-3, with 7 bases matching TRBD2. Trimming at V came to 3 bases and at J to 4 bases, leaving 16 bases not matched to a gene. This CDR3 comprises 18 residues. Germline CDR1 and CDR2: SGHVS and FQNEAQ. As DNA, the CDR3 is TGTGCCAGCAGCTTGTGGGGGGTGGGAGGCGGGAGCGCAGATACGCAGTATTTT. Protein product: CASSLWGVGGGSADTQYF.

This clonotype was seen many times. V usage is TRBV5-5 and J usage is TRBJ2-1, with D possibly matching TRBD1 (6 bases). This CDR3 comprises 12 residues. The germline gives CDR1 SGHKS, CDR2 YYEKEE (reference sequence). Trimming took 4 bases from V and 7 from J, leaving 9 bases between them. CDR3 loop: CASSQGGNEQFF. Written as DNA, the CDR3 is TGTGCCAGCAGCCAAGGGGGTAATGAGCAGTTCTTC.

The table lists this clonotype with a count of one. V and J are TRBV20-1 and TRBJ1-2, with 8 bases that match TRBD1. This CDR3 comprises 14 residues. Germline-derived CDR1 and CDR2 are DFQATT and SNEGSKA (reference sequence). Trimming took 4 bases from V and 4 from J; bases not matched to a gene: 8. CDR3: CSAKDRDVLYGYTF. Written as DNA, the CDR3 is TGCAGTGCTAAGGACAGGGACGTACTCTATGGCTACACCTTC.

The chain carries TRBV20-1 and TRBJ1-2; D unresolved. Trimming removed 4 bases at V and 4 bases at J, with 13 bases between. Germline-derived CDR1 and CDR2 are DFQATT and SNEGSKA (reference sequence). This CDR3 contains 13 residues. The CDR3 DNA sequence: TGCAGTGCTACCCCCCGGACCTCCTATGGCTACACCTTC. It translates to CSATPRTSYGYTF.

This clonotype has more than one count but fewer than ten. The rearrangement links TRBV15 to TRBJ2-1; D not certain. CDR1 is LNHNV and CDR2 is YYDKDF in the germline V gene (reference sequence). V lost 0 bases to trimming and J lost 4 bases, with 4 bases between them. CDR3 length equals 13 residues. CDR3 in amino acids: CATSRDGYNEQFF. CDR3 nucleotide sequence: TGTGCCACCAGCAGAGACGGTTACAATGAGCAGTTCTTC.